This is a list of T cell receptor beta chains from one sample in a study of beta chain features in type 1 diabetes. Profiled with immunoSEQ multiplex PCR; TCRdb holds only in-frame clones, not every one. The table has approximately 140,000 clones, nearly 50% seen once. Specimen: Tregs from blood. The origin of the receptors is a man aged 18 to 30 in good health. Each CDR3 is given with its conserved first and last residue. D genes are given only for firm matches. Clone size is given for some rows only: seen once, a few or many times, or a class if the clone is expanded.

cdr3_aa cdr3_nt clone_size v_call d_call j_call
CASSFRQGGYQETQYF TGCGCCAGCAGCTTTAGACAGGGGGGCTACCAAGAGACCCAGTACTTC few TRBV5-1 TRBD1 TRBJ2-5
CASSLVGTSTSYEQYF TGTGCCAGCAGCTTAGTCGGGACTAGCACGTCCTACGAGCAGTACTTC few TRBV7-2 TRBD2 TRBJ2-7
CASSQEGRGGSDTQYF TGCGCCAGCAGCCAAGAGGGGCGCGGGGGGTCAGATACGCAGTATTTT few TRBV4-1 TRBD2 TRBJ2-3
CSVEAGPGGPDTQYF TGCAGCGTTGAAGCGGGGCCTGGGGGCCCAGATACGCAGTATTTT - TRBV29-1 - TRBJ2-3
CASSPSAGSIHEQYF TGTGCCAGCTCACCATCGGCAGGATCGATCCACGAGCAGTACTTC few TRBV18 - TRBJ2-7
CARTGACNQPQHF TGCGCCAGGACAGGGGCCTGCAATCAGCCCCAGCATTTT few TRBV5-1 TRBD1 TRBJ1-5
CASTLGFRGSYEQYF TGTGCCAGCACCTTAGGTTTCAGGGGGTCCTACGAGCAGTACTTC - TRBV11-2 TRBD1 TRBJ2-7
CASILLAGSVNEQFF TGCGCCAGCATTTTACTAGCGGGGTCTGTGAATGAGCAGTTCTTC few TRBV5-1 TRBD2 TRBJ2-1
CASSLQGVNYEQYF TGTGCCAGCAGCTTACAGGGTGTGAACTACGAGCAGTACTTC - TRBV5-4 - TRBJ2-7
CASSLSSGGNEKLFF TGTGCCAGCAGTTTATCTTCAGGGGGTAATGAAAAACTGTTTTTT - TRBV28 TRBD1 TRBJ1-4
CASTGITGTKYF TGCGCCAGCACCGGAATTACAGGGACGAAGTACTTC few TRBV5-1 - TRBJ2-5
CASSVAGGDTQYF TGTGCCAGCAGTGTGGCGGGGGGGGATACGCAGTATTTT - TRBV2 TRBD2 TRBJ2-3
CASSLDTATYEQYF TGCGCCAGCAGCCTGGACACCGCAACCTACGAGCAGTACTTC few TRBV5-1 - TRBJ2-7
CASSPKRWNFGETQYF TGTGCCAGCTCACCAAAGAGGTGGAATTTCGGGGAGACCCAGTACTTC - TRBV18 - TRBJ2-5
CASSLWTGGNSPLHF TGCGCCAGCAGCCTGTGGACAGGGGGTAATTCACCCCTCCACTTT few TRBV5-1 TRBD1 TRBJ1-6
CASSLLQGMNTEAFF TGCGCCAGCAGCCTCCTACAGGGTATGAACACTGAAGCTTTCTTT few TRBV4-3 - TRBJ1-1
CASSLAVAGVPDTQYF TGCGCCAGCAGCTTGGCCGTAGCGGGGGTCCCTGATACGCAGTATTTT - TRBV5-1 TRBD2 TRBJ2-3
CASSLSYRGAELFF TGCGCCAGCAGCTTAAGCTACAGGGGTGCGGAGCTGTTTTTT few TRBV5-1 TRBD1 TRBJ2-2
CASSLHGITEAFF TGTGCCAGCAGCTTGCACGGGATCACTGAAGCTTTCTTT few TRBV5-4 - TRBJ1-1
CSVGGQGSGYTF TGCAGCGTTGGGGGACAGGGCTCTGGCTACACCTTC few TRBV29-1 TRBD1 TRBJ1-2
CASSPYVSQGAFHEQYF TGTGCCAGCTCACCATATGTGTCTCAGGGGGCGTTCCACGAGCAGTACTTC - TRBV18 TRBD1 TRBJ2-7
CASSPTGTGGSQPQHF TGTGCCAGCAGTCCGACCGGGACAGGGGGCAGTCAGCCCCAGCATTTT - TRBV28 TRBD1 TRBJ1-5
CASSPGTGTDLGRQPQHF TGTGCCAGCTCGCCCGGGACAGGGACAGATTTAGGGCGTCAGCCCCAGCATTTT - TRBV18 TRBD1 TRBJ1-5
CASSVADYEQYF TGTGCCAGCAGTGTGGCGGACTACGAGCAGTACTTC - TRBV28 - TRBJ2-7
CASTPGQGVNSPLHF TGTGCCAGCACGCCCGGGCAGGGGGTAAATTCACCCCTCCACTTT - TRBV25-1 TRBD1 TRBJ1-6
CASSGGQGNQPQHF TGTGCCAGCTCGGGAGGACAGGGGAATCAGCCCCAGCATTTT few TRBV18 TRBD1 TRBJ1-5
CASSLYSNTEAFF TGTGCCAGCAGTTTGTACAGTAACACTGAAGCTTTCTTT - TRBV28 - TRBJ1-1
CASSMAGRRVQYF TGTGCCAGCAGTATGGCGGGACGCCGCGTGCAGTATTTT - TRBV27 - TRBJ2-3
CASSLGAGAYNEQFF TGTGCCAGCAGCTTAGGGGCGGGAGCGTACAATGAGCAGTTCTTC - TRBV11-1 TRBD2 TRBJ2-1
CASSNRQTGYNQPQHF TGTGCCAGCAGCAATCGACAGACAGGCTACAATCAGCCCCAGCATTTT - TRBV7-2 - TRBJ1-5
CASSPGVEGELFF TGTGCCAGCAGCCCAGGGGTGGAAGGGGAGCTGTTTTTT - TRBV7-3 - TRBJ2-2
CASSERGSGTQYF TGTGCCAGCAGTGAACGGGGATCCGGGACCCAGTACTTC - TRBV2 - TRBJ2-5
CASRGASAIQYF TGTGCCAGCAGAGGGGCCTCCGCGATACAGTACTTC few TRBV6-5 - TRBJ2-4
CAWSPRKRATNTGELFF TGTGCCTGGAGTCCCCGCAAAAGAGCGACGAACACCGGGGAGCTGTTTTTT - TRBV30 - TRBJ2-2
CASGRRITNYGYTF TGTGCCAGTGGGAGACGCATAACTAACTATGGCTACACCTTC - TRBV6-5 - TRBJ1-2
CASSSLGPSGTQYF TGTGCCAGCAGCTCGTTGGGTCCTTCGGGGACCCAGTACTTC - TRBV7-2 - TRBJ2-5
CASSSGGTPSYEQFF TGCGCCAGCAGCTCGGGAGGTACTCCCAGCTATGAGCAGTTCTTC - TRBV5-1 TRBD2 TRBJ2-1
CASSPPSTTYYGYTF TGTGCCAGCTCACCACCATCGACAACCTACTATGGCTACACCTTC few TRBV18 - TRBJ1-2
CASSSSGWNYGYTF TGTGCCAGCAGCTCTTCAGGATGGAACTATGGCTACACCTTC - TRBV27 - TRBJ1-2
CASSFAQGVNEQFF TGCGCCAGCAGCTTCGCGCAGGGCGTGAATGAGCAGTTCTTC once TRBV5-1 - TRBJ2-1
CASRLAGGYEQYF TGTGCCAGCCGACTAGCGGGAGGCTACGAGCAGTACTTC - TRBV11-2 TRBD2 TRBJ2-7
CSAASGEQYF TGCAGTGCCGCCTCGGGAGAGCAGTACTTC few TRBV20-1 - TRBJ2-5
CAIRDRGYGTDYGYTF TGTGCCATCCGGGACAGGGGGTATGGGACGGACTATGGCTACACCTTC - TRBV19 TRBD1 TRBJ1-2
CASSVAGGLNSYNEQFF TGTGCCAGCAGCGTAGCCGGCGGCCTTAACTCCTACAATGAGCAGTTCTTC - TRBV9 - TRBJ2-1